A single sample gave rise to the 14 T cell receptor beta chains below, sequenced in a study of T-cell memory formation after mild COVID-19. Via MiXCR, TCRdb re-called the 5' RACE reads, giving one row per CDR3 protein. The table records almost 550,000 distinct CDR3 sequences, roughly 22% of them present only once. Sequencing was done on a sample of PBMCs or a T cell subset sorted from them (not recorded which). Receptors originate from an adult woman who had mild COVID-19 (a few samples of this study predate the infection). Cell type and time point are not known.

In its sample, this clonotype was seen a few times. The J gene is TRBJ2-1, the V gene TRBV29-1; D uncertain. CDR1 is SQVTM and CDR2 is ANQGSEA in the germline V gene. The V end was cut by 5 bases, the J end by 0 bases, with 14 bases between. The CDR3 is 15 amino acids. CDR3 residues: CSVLPTESSYNEQFF. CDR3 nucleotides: TGCAGCGTTCTCCCGACGGAGAGCTCCTACAATGAGCAGTTCTTC.

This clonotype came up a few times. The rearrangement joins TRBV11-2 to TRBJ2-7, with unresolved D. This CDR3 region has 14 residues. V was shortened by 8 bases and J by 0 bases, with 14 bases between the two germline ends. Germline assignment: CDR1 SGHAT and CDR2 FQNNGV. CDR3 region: CASRAALSSYEQYF. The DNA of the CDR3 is TGTGCCAGCCGGGCGGCCCTGAGCTCCTACGAGCAGTACTTC. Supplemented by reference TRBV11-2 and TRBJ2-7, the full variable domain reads EAGVAQSPRYKIIEKRQSVAFWCNPISGHATLYWYQQILGQGPKLLIQFQNNGVVDDSQLPKDRFSAERLKGVDSTLKIQPAKLEDSAVYLCASRAALSSYEQYFGPGTRLTVT.

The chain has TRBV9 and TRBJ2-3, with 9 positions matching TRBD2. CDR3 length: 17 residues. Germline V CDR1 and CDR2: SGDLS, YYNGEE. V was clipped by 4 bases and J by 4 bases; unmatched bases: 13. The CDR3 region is CASSPRGSGGNADTQYF. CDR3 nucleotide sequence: TGTGCCAGCAGCCCCCGAGGGAGCGGGGGGAATGCAGATACGCAGTATTTT.

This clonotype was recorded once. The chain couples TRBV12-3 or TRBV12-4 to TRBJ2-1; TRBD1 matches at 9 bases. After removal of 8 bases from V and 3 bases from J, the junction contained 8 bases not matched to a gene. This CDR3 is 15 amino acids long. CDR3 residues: CASVGDRGGYNEQFF. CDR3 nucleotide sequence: TGTGCCAGCGTGGGAGACAGGGGGGGCTACAATGAGCAGTTCTTC.

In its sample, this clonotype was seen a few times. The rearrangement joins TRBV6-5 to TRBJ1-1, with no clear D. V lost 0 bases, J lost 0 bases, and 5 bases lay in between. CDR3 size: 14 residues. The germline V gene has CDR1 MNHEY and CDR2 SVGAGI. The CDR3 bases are TGTGCCAGCAGTTACTCGACAATGAACACTGAAGCTTTCTTT. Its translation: CASSYSTMNTEAFF.

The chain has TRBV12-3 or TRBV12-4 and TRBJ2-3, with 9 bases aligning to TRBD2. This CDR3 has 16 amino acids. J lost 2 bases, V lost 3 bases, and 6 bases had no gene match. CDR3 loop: CASSLTSGQTTDTQYF. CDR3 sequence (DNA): TGTGCCAGCAGTTTGACTAGCGGACAGACCACAGATACGCAGTATTTT.

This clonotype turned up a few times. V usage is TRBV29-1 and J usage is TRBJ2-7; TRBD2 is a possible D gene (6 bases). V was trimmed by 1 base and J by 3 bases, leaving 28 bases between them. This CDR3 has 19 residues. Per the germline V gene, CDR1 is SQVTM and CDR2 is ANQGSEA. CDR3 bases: TGCAGCGTTGAAGGGGGAGGACCCACGGGTAAATCCGGATACTACGAGCAGTACTTC. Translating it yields CSVEGGGPTGKSGYYEQYF.

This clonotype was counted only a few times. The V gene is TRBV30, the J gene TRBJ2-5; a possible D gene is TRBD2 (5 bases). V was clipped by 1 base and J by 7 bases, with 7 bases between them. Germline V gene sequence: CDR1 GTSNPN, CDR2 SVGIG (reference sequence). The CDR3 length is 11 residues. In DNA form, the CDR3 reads TGTGCCTGGAGTGGCCGGGGGACCCAGTACTTC. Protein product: CAWSGRGTQYF.

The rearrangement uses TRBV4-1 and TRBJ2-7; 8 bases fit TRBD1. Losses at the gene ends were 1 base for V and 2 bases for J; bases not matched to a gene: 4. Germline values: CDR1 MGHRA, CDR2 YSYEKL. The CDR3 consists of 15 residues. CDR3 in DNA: TGCGCCAGCAGCCAAGGAAGACAGGGGCCCTACGAGCAGTACTTC. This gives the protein CASSQGRQGPYEQYF.

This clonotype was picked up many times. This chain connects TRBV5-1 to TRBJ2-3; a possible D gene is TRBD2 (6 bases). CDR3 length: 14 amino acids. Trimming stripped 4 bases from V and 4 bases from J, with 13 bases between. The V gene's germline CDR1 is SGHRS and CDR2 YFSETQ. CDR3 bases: TGCGCCAGCAGCCTGGAGGGGCCCCCAGATACGCAGTATTTT. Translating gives CASSLEGPPDTQYF.

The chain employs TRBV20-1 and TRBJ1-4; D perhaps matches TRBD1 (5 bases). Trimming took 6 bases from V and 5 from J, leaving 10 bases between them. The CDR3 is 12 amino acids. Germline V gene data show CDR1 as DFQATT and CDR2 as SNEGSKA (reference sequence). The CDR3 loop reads CSARQGNEKLFF. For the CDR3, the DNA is TGCAGTGCGAGGCAGGGAAATGAAAAACTGTTTTTT.

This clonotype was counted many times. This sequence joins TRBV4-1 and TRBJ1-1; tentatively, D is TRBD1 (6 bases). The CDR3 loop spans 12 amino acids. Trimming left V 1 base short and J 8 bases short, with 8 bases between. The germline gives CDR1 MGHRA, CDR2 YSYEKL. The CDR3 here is CASSQAGTEAFF. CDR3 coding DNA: TGCGCCAGCAGCCAAGCTGGGACAGAAGCTTTCTTT.

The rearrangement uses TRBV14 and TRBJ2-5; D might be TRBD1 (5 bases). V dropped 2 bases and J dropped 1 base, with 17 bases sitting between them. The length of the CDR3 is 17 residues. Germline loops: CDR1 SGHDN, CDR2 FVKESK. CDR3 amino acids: CASSQSVGTGPQETQYF. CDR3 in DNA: TGTGCCAGCAGCCAAAGTGTTGGAACAGGCCCCCAAGAGACCCAGTACTTC. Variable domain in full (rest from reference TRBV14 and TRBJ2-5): EAGVTQFPSHSVIEKGQTVTLRCDPISGHDNLYWYRRVMGKEIKFLLHFVKESKQDESGMPNNRFLAERTGGTYSTLKVQPAELEDSGVYFCASSQSVGTGPQETQYFGPGTRLLVL.

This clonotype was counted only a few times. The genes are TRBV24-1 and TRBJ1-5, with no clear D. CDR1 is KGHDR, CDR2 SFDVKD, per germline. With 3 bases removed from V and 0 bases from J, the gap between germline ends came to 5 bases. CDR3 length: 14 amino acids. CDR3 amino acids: CATSDLYSNQPQHF. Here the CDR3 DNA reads TGTGCCACCAGTGATCTTTATAGCAATCAGCCCCAGCATTTT.